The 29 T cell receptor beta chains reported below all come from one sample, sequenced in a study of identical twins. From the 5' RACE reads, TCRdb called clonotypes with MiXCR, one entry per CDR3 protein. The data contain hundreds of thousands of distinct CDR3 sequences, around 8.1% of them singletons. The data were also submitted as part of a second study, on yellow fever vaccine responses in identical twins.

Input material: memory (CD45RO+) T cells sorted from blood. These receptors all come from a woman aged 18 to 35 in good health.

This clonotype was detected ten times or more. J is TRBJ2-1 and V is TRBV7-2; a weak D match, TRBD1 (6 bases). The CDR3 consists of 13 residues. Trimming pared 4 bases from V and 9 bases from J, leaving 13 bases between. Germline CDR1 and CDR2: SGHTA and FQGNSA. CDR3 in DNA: TGTGCCAGCAGCTCCACAGGGTTAAGTGAGCAGTTCTTC. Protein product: CASSSTGLSEQFF.

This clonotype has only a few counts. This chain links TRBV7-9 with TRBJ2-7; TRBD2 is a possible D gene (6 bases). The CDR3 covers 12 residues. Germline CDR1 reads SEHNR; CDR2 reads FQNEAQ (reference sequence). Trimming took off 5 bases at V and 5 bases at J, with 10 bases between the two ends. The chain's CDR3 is CASSRRGNEQYF. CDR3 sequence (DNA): TGTGCCAGCAGCCGTCGGGGGAACGAGCAGTACTTC.

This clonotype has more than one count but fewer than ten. CDR3 sequence: CASSESRTGRQDEQYF. The CDR3 DNA sequence: TGTGCCAGCAGTGAATCGAGGACGGGGCGACAAGACGAGCAGTACTTC. The V and J genes are TRBV25-1 and TRBJ2-7; D is perhaps TRBD1 or TRBD2 (5 bases each). The CDR3 has 16 residues. Trimming removed 1 base from V and 5 bases from J, with 18 bases in between. Germline V gene sequence: CDR1 MGHDK, CDR2 SYGVNS.

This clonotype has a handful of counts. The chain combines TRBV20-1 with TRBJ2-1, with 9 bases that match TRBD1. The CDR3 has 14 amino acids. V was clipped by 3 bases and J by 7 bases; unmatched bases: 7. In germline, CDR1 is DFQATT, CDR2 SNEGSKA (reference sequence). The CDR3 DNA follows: TGCAGTGCTAGGCGGACAGGGGATAGGAATGAGCAGTTCTTC. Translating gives CSARRTGDRNEQFF.

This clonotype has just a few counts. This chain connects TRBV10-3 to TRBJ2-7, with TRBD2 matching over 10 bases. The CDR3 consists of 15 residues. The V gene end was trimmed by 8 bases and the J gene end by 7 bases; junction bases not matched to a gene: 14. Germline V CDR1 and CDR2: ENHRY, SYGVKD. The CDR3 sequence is CAIGIAGGIPGEQYF. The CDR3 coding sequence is TGTGCCATCGGGATAGCGGGAGGAATTCCGGGGGAGCAGTACTTC.

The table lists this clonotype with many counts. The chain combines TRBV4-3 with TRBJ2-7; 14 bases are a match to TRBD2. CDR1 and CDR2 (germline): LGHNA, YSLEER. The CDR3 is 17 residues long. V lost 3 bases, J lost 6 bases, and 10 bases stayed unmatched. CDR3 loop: CASSQERLAGGPVEQYF. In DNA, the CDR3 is TGCGCCAGCAGCCAGGAAAGACTAGCGGGAGGGCCCGTCGAGCAGTACTTC.

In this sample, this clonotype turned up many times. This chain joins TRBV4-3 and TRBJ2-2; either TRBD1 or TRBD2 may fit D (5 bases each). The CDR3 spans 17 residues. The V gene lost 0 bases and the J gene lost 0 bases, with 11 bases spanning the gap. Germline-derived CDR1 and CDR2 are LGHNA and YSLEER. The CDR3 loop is CASSQDPGAANTGELFF. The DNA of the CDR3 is TGCGCCAGCAGCCAAGACCCCGGGGCGGCGAACACCGGGGAGCTGTTTTTT.

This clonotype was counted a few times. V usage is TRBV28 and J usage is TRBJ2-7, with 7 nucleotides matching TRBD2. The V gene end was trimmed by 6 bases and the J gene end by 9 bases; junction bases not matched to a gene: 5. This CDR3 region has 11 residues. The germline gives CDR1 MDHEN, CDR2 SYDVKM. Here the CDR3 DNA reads TGTGCCAGCAGCCGCGGACTAGGGCAGTACTTC. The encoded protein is CASSRGLGQYF.

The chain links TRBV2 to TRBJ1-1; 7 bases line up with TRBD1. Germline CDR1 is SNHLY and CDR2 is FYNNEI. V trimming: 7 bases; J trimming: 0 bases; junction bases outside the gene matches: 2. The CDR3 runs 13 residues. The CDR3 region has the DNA TGTGCCAGCAAGGGACAGATGAACACTGAAGCTTTCTTT. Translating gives CASKGQMNTEAFF.

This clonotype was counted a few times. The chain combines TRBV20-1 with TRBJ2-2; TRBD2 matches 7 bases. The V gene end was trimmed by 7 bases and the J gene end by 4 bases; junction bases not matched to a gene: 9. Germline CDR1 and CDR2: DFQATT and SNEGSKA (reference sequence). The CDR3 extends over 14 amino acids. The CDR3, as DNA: TGCAGTGGGCGGAGCGGGGCTAGCACCGGGGAGCTGTTTTTT. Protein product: CSGRSGASTGELFF.

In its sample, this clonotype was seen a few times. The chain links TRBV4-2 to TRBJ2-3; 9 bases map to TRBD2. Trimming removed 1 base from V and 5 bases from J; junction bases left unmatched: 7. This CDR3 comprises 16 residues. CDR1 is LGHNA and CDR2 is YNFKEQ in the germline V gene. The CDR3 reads CASSQGLAGVGDTQYF. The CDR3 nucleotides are TGTGCCAGCAGCCAAGGGTTAGCGGGAGTAGGAGATACGCAGTATTTT.

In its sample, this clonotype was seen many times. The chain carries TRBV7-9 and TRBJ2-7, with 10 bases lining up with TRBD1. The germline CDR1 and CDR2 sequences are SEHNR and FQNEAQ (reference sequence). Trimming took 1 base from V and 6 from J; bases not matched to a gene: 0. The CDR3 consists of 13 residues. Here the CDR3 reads CASSLGTGGEQYF. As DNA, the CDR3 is TGTGCCAGCAGCTTAGGGACAGGGGGCGAGCAGTACTTC.

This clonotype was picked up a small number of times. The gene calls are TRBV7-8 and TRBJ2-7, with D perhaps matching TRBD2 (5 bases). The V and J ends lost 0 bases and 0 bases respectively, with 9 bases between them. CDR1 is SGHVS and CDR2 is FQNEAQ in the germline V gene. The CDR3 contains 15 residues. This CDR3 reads CASSLAGGPSYEQYF. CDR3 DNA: TGTGCCAGCAGCTTAGCAGGCGGGCCCTCCTACGAGCAGTACTTC.

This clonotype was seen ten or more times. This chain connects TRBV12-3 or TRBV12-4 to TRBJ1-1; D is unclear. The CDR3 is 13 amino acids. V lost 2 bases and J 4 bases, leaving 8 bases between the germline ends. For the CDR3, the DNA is TGTGCCAGCAGTTTAAGTCAGTTCACTGAAGCTTTCTTT. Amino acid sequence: CASSLSQFTEAFF.

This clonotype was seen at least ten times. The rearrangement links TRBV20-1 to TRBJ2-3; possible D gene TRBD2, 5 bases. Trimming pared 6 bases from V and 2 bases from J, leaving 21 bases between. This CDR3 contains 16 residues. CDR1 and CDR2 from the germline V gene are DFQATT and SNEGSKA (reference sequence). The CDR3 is CSAGQNARVLTDTQYF. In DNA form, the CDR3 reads TGCAGTGCGGGTCAAAATGCGCGGGTCCTCACAGATACGCAGTATTTT.

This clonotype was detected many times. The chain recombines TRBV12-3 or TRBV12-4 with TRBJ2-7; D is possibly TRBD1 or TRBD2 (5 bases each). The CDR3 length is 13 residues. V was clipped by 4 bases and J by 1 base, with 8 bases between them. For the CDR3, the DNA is TGTGCCAGCAGTTGGGGGAATTCCTACGAGCAGTACTTC. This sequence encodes CASSWGNSYEQYF.

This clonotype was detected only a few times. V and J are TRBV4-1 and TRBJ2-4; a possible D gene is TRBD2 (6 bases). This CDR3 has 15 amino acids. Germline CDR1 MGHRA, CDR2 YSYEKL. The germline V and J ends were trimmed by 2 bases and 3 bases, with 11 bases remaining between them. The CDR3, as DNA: TGCGCCAGCAGCCAACTCCAGGGAGGCAAAAACATTCAGTACTTC. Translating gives CASSQLQGGKNIQYF.

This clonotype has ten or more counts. CDR3 in DNA: TGTGCCAGCAGCCGAGAGACAGGGGGAGGCACTGAAGCTTTCTTT. Translated, it gives CASSRETGGGTEAFF. This chain links TRBV12-3 or TRBV12-4 with TRBJ1-1; 9 bases line up with TRBD1. The trim removed 6 bases at V and 4 bases at J, leaving 9 bases unmatched. The CDR3 contains 15 residues.

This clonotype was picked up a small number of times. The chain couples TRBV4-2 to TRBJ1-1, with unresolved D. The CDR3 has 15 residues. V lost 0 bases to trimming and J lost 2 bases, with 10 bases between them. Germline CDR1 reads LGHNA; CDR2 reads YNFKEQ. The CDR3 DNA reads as TGTGCCAGCAGCCAAGATCCTGGCAGTAACACTGAAGCTTTCTTT. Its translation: CASSQDPGSNTEAFF.

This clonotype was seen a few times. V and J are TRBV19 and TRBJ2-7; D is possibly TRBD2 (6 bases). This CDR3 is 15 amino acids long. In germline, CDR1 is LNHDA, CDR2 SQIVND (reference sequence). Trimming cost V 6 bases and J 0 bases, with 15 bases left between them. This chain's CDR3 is CASREGSGDSYEQYF. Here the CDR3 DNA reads TGTGCCAGTAGGGAGGGCAGCGGAGACTCCTACGAGCAGTACTTC.

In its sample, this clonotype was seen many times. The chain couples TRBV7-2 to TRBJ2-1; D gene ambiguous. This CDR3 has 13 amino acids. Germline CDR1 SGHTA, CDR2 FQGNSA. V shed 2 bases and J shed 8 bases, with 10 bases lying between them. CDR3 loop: CASSLKVSHEQFF. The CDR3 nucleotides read TGTGCCAGCAGCTTAAAGGTCAGTCATGAGCAGTTCTTC.

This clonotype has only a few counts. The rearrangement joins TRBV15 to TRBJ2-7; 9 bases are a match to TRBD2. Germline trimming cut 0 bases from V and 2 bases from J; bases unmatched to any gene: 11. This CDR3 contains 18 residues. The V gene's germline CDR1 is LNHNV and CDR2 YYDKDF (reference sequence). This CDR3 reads CATSRDIPSAGGPYEQYF. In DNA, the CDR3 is TGTGCCACCAGCAGAGATATCCCCTCGGCGGGAGGGCCCTACGAGCAGTACTTC.

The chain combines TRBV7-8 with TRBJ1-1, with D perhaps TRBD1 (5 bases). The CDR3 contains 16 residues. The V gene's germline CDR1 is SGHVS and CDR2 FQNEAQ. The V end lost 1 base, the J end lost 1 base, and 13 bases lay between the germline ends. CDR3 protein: CASSLVSRGPNTEAFF. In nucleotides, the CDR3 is TGTGCCAGCAGCTTAGTCTCGCGGGGCCCGAACACTGAAGCTTTCTTT.

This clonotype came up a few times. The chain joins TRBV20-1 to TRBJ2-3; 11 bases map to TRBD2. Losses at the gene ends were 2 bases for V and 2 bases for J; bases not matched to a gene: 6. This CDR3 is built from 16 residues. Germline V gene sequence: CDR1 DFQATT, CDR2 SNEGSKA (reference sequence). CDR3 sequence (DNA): TGCAGTGCTAGACGTAGCGGGAGGGCCAACACAGATACGCAGTATTTT. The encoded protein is CSARRSGRANTDTQYF.

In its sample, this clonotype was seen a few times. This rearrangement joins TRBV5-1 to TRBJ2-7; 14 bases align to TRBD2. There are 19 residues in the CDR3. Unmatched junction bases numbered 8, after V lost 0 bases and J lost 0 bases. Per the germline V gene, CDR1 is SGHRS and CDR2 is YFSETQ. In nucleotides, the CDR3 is TGCGCCAGCAGCTTGGTTCTTGGGACTAGCGGGGGCGGCTCCTACGAGCAGTACTTC. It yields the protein CASSLVLGTSGGGSYEQYF.

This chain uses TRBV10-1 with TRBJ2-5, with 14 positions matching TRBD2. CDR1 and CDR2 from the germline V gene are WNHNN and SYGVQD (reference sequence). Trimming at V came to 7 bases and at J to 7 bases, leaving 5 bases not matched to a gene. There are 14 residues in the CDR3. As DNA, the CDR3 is TGCGCCAGCAAGGGACTAGCGGGGGTAGGGACCCAGTACTTC. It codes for CASKGLAGVGTQYF.

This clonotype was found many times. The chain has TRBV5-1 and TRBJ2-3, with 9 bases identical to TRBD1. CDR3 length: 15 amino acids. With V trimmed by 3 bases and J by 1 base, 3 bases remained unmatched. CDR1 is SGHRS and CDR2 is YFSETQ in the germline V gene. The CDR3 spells CASSSQGAGTDTQYF. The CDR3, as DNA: TGCGCCAGCAGCTCACAGGGGGCTGGCACAGATACGCAGTATTTT. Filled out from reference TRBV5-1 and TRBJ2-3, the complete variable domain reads KAGVTQTPRYLIKTRGQQVTLSCSPISGHRSVSWYQQTPGQGLQFLFEYFSETQRNKGNFPGRFSGRQFSNSRSEMNVSTLELGDSALYLCASSSQGAGTDTQYFGPGTRLTVL.

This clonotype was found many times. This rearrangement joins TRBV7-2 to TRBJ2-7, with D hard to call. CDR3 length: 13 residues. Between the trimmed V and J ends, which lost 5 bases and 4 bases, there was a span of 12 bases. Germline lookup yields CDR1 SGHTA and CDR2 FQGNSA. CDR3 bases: TGTGCCAGCAGCCAGACCTCCCAATACGAGCAGTACTTC. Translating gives CASSQTSQYEQYF.

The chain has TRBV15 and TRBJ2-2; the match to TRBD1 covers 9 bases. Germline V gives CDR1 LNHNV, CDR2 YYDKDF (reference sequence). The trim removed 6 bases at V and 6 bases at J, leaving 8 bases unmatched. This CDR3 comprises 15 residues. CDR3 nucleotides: TGTGCCACCAGACGGGACAGGGATTATTCCGGGGAGCTGTTTTTT. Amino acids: CATRRDRDYSGELFF.